Listed here are 32 T cell receptor beta chains from one sample, sequenced in a study of blood T cell repertoires in COVID-19. Generated by immunoSEQ multiplex PCR, the TCRdb table keeps only in-frame clones and is missing some. The sample shows roughly 250,000 clones, roughly 86% of them seen only once. The sequenced sample was peripheral blood. These receptors were taken from a woman aged 50 to 60 with acute or convalescent COVID-19.

The chain links TRBV7-2 to TRBJ1-6; a weak D match, TRBD1 (6 bases). CDR1 and CDR2 (germline): SGHTA, FQGNSA. Trimming removed 5 bases from V and 9 bases from J, with 17 bases in between. The CDR3 runs to 15 residues. This CDR3 is CASSPTTGRGSPLHF. The CDR3 DNA reads TGTGCCAGCAGCCCTACGACAGGCCGGGGTTCACCCCTCCACTTT.

The J gene is TRBJ1-5, the V gene TRBV15; 8 nucleotides line up with TRBD1. CDR1 LNHNV and CDR2 YYDKDF come from the germline V gene (reference sequence). CDR3 length: 17 amino acids. V lost 0 bases to trimming and J lost 6 bases; unmatched junction nucleotides: 10. Here the CDR3 reads CATSRDYGQGGGQPQHF. In nucleotides, the CDR3 is TGTGCCACCAGCAGAGACTACGGACAGGGAGGGGGTCAGCCCCAGCATTTT.

The chain combines TRBV19 with TRBJ1-1, with unresolved D. Trimming took 6 bases from V and 5 from J, leaving 22 bases between them. This CDR3 has 16 amino acids. Germline CDR1 is LNHDA and CDR2 is SQIVND (reference sequence). CDR3 nucleotide sequence: TGTGCCAGTAGGGGCAGCTTTCGGGAAATTGGGACTGAAGCTTTCTTT. Protein sequence: CASRGSFREIGTEAFF. Based on the CDR3 plus reference TRBV19 and TRBJ1-1, the full variable domain is DGGITQSPKYLFRKEGQNVTLSCEQNLNHDAMYWYRQDPGQGLRLIYYSQIVNDFQKGDIAEGYSVSREKKESFPLTVTSAQKNPTAFYLCASRGSFREIGTEAFFGQGTRLTVV.

The V call is TRBV20-1, the J call TRBJ2-7, with 9 bases identical to TRBD2. Unmatched junction bases numbered 8, after V lost 3 bases and J lost 2 bases. CDR3 length: 15 amino acids. CDR1 is DFQATT and CDR2 is SNEGSKA in the germline V gene (reference sequence). The CDR3 coding sequence is TGCAGTGCTAGTCTCTCGGCGGGAGGGACCTACGAGCAGTACTTC. Translating it yields CSASLSAGGTYEQYF.

J is TRBJ1-4 and V is TRBV6-5; D is unclear. The CDR3 consists of 13 residues. V lost 11 bases and J 5 bases, leaving 15 bases between the germline ends. CDR1 and CDR2 (germline): MNHEY, SVGAGI. The chain's CDR3 is CAGGSWPNEKLFF. CDR3 nucleotides: TGTGCCGGAGGGTCTTGGCCAAATGAAAAACTGTTTTTT.

CDR3 DNA sequence: TGTGCCAGCAGCTTTAACGGGGGGCGGTTTGATGAGCAGTTCTTC. Its protein is CASSFNGGRFDEQFF. This chain uses TRBV5-4 with TRBJ2-1; a weak D match, TRBD2 (7 bases). The CDR3 extends over 15 amino acids. The V end lost 2 bases, the J end lost 8 bases, and 17 bases lay between the germline ends. CDR1 SGHNT and CDR2 YYREEE come from the germline V gene (reference sequence).

The rearrangement links TRBV11-2 to TRBJ1-1; D gene ambiguous. The CDR3 consists of 13 residues. The germline V gene has CDR1 SGHAT and CDR2 FQNNGV. The V gene lost 4 bases and the J gene lost 2 bases, with 8 bases spanning the gap. For the CDR3, the DNA is TGTGCCAGCAGCTCCCAGACTAACACTGAAGCTTTCTTT. It encodes CASSSQTNTEAFF.

In its sample, this clone was seen once. The J gene is TRBJ1-2, the V gene TRBV5-6; D gene uncertain. The CDR3 is 14 residues long. Germline CDR1 reads SGHDT; CDR2 reads YYEEEE. The ends were cut back, 1 base at V and 7 bases at J, with 14 bases in the middle. The CDR3 nucleotides are TGTGCCAGCAGCTTGAGAGGGCCTCCCGGTGGCTACACCTTC. Translated, it gives CASSLRGPPGGYTF.

The table lists this clone with a few counts. The chain couples TRBV27 to TRBJ1-5, with 9 bases lining up with TRBD1. The CDR3 is 16 amino acids. Trimming took 5 bases from V and 5 from J; bases not matched to a gene: 10. The germline gives CDR1 MNHEY, CDR2 SMNVEV (reference sequence). The CDR3 coding sequence is TGTGCCAGCAGTCGATCCTACCGGGACAGGGATCAGCCCCAGCATTTT. It specifies CASSRSYRDRDQPQHF.

The chain carries TRBV18 and TRBJ1-1; TRBD1 agrees at 7 bases. The V and J ends lost 5 bases and 7 bases, in that order; junction bases with no gene match: 10. The CDR3 length is 14 residues. The germline V gene has CDR1 KGHSH and CDR2 LQKENI. CDR3 residues: CASSSMQGGFEAFF. The CDR3 DNA is TGTGCCAGCTCATCCATGCAGGGGGGCTTTGAAGCTTTCTTT. The whole variable domain, remainder taken from reference TRBV18 and TRBJ1-1, is NAGVMQNPRHLVRRRGQEARLRCSPMKGHSHVYWYRQLPEEGLKFMVYLQKENIIDESGMPKERFSAEFPKEGPSILRIQQVVRGDSAAYFCASSSMQGGFEAFFGQGTRLTVV.

The chain couples TRBV6-1 to TRBJ2-5, with D possibly matching TRBD2 (6 bases). Germline assignment: CDR1 MNHNS and CDR2 SASEGT. The CDR3 extends over 15 amino acids. Trimming took 1 base from V and 5 from J, leaving 14 bases between them. The CDR3 here is CASSEGARGSETQYF. The CDR3 region has the DNA TGTGCCAGCAGTGAAGGGGCTCGGGGGAGTGAGACCCAGTACTTC.

The V call is TRBV6-5, the J call TRBJ1-2; no clear D gene. CDR1 and CDR2 (germline): MNHEY, SVGAGI. V gave up 2 bases and J gave up 0 bases, with 10 bases separating them. This CDR3 comprises 15 residues. CDR3 residues: CASSYLRGSNYGYTF. As DNA, the CDR3 is TGTGCCAGCAGTTACCTCCGGGGATCTAACTATGGCTACACCTTC.

J is TRBJ2-1 and V is TRBV9, with D possibly matching TRBD1 (6 bases). Germline V gene data show CDR1 as SGDLS and CDR2 as YYNGEE. V lost 2 bases and J lost 2, with 11 bases in between. The CDR3 loop spans 15 amino acids. CDR3 coding DNA: TGTGCCAGCAGCGTCTCAGGGGTTGCCTACAATGAGCAGTTCTTC. Amino acids: CASSVSGVAYNEQFF.

The V gene is TRBV5-1, the J gene TRBJ1-5; D unresolved. The ends were cut back, 0 bases at V and 6 bases at J, with 10 bases in the middle. Germline assignment: CDR1 SGHRS and CDR2 YFSETQ. The CDR3 has 14 residues. DNA for the CDR3: TGCGCCAGCAGCTTGGAGTCGGGTATTCAGCCCCAGCATTTT. This sequence encodes CASSLESGIQPQHF.

This clone showed up just once. This chain joins TRBV6-1 and TRBJ1-1; D remains ambiguous. The length of the CDR3 is 17 residues. From germline, CDR1 is MNHNS and CDR2 SASEGT. Trimming removed 0 bases at V and 5 bases at J, with 19 bases between. The CDR3 loop is CASSEALTQSPRTEAFF. CDR3 nucleotide sequence: TGTGCCAGCAGTGAAGCCCTTACCCAATCACCCCGGACTGAAGCTTTCTTT.

This clone has only one observation. The rearrangement links TRBV2 to TRBJ2-3, with 7 nucleotides matching TRBD1. The V gene's germline CDR1 is SNHLY and CDR2 FYNNEI. With V trimmed by 5 bases and J by 2 bases, 7 bases remained unmatched. This CDR3 contains 15 residues. CDR3 in amino acids: CASSPPGGFTDTQYF. In DNA form, the CDR3 reads TGTGCCAGCAGTCCTCCAGGGGGATTCACAGATACGCAGTATTTT.

The table lists this clone with a few counts. This chain joins TRBV28 and TRBJ1-5; D unclear. CDR1 and CDR2 from the germline V gene are MDHEN and SYDVKM. V gave up 5 bases and J gave up 3 bases, with 8 bases separating them. The CDR3 spans 13 residues. DNA for the CDR3: TGTGCCAGCAGTGCACACGCCAATCAGCCCCAGCATTTT. Protein product: CASSAHANQPQHF.

The chain recombines TRBV28 with TRBJ2-5; 12 positions match TRBD2. From germline, CDR1 is MDHEN and CDR2 SYDVKM. With V trimmed by 6 bases and J by 4 bases, 6 bases remained unmatched. The CDR3 contains 15 residues. The chain's CDR3 is CASSAGLAGRETQYF. CDR3 sequence (DNA): TGTGCCAGCAGCGCTGGACTAGCGGGAAGAGAGACCCAGTACTTC.

This rearrangement joins TRBV6-1 to TRBJ1-5, with D possibly matching TRBD1 (5 bases). V shed 0 bases and J shed 6 bases, with 12 bases lying between them. The V gene's germline CDR1 is MNHNS and CDR2 SASEGT. The CDR3 has 15 residues. CDR3 nucleotides: TGTGCCAGCAGTGAAGCGGGTGGGGCTAGTCAGCCCCAGCATTTT. Its translation is CASSEAGGASQPQHF.

In this sample, this clone turned up once. V is TRBV28 and J is TRBJ1-1; 7 bases fit TRBD1. Trimming at V came to 6 bases and at J to 3 bases, leaving 13 bases not matched to a gene. Germline V gives CDR1 MDHEN, CDR2 SYDVKM. The CDR3 spans 16 residues. The CDR3 DNA sequence: TGTGCCAGCAGATTACCGGGACAGACACCTTACACTGAAGCTTTCTTT. Translated, it gives CASRLPGQTPYTEAFF.

The chain is built from TRBV6-1 and TRBJ1-2; D is perhaps TRBD1 (6 bases). CDR3 size: 15 residues. Trimming took 0 bases from V and 6 from J, leaving 14 bases between them. Germline-derived CDR1 and CDR2 are MNHNS and SASEGT. CDR3 amino acids: CASSEAPTGYHGYTF. The DNA for the CDR3 is TGTGCCAGCAGTGAAGCTCCTACAGGGTACCATGGCTACACCTTC.

The chain links TRBV9 to TRBJ1-1; no firm D call. This CDR3 contains 14 residues. In germline, CDR1 is SGDLS, CDR2 YYNGEE. V was pared by 1 base and J by 1 base, with 8 bases between. The CDR3: CASSVLDGNTEAFF. The CDR3 DNA sequence: TGTGCCAGCAGCGTACTAGATGGGAACACTGAAGCTTTCTTT.

V and J are TRBV9 and TRBJ2-7, with 8 bases aligning to TRBD2. The CDR3 has 15 amino acids. Losses at the gene ends were 3 bases for V and 3 bases for J; bases not matched to a gene: 8. Looked up from germline, CDR1 is SGDLS and CDR2 is YYNGEE. In nucleotides, the CDR3 is TGTGCCAGCAGCGCCGAGGGACTAGGGAACTACGAGCAGTACTTC. It is translated as CASSAEGLGNYEQYF.

The rearrangement uses TRBV28 and TRBJ2-2; 8 bases map to TRBD1. The J segment lost 5 bases and the V segment lost 6 bases, leaving 8 bases of the junction unmatched. CDR1 MDHEN and CDR2 SYDVKM come from the germline V gene. The CDR3 contains 15 residues. CDR3 sequence reads: CASREGQGGTGELFF. Written as DNA, the CDR3 is TGTGCCAGCAGGGAAGGACAGGGCGGGACCGGGGAGCTGTTTTTT.

V gene TRBV6-5 combines with J gene TRBJ1-5, with D possibly being TRBD1 (5 bases). Germline V gene lookup returns CDR1 MNHEY and CDR2 SVGAGI. The ends were cut back, 6 bases at V and 0 bases at J, with 12 bases in the middle. This CDR3 is 15 amino acids long. The CDR3 sequence is CASRLTGDSNQPQHF. The CDR3 DNA sequence: TGTGCCAGCAGACTAACGGGGGATAGCAATCAGCCCCAGCATTTT.

The chain carries TRBV6-4 and TRBJ2-7; a weak D match, TRBD1 (5 bases). Germline CDR1 is MRHNA and CDR2 is SNTAGT. This CDR3 contains 13 residues. The germline V and J ends were trimmed by 3 bases and 6 bases, with 12 bases remaining between them. CDR3 residues: CASSESGSGEQYF. The DNA for the CDR3 is TGTGCCAGCAGTGAATCAGGGTCCGGCGAGCAGTACTTC.

V and J are TRBV29-1 and TRBJ2-2, with 8 bases identical to TRBD2. This CDR3 has 14 amino acids. Germline CDR1 reads SQVTM; CDR2 reads ANQGSEA. V was clipped by 4 bases and J by 2 bases; unmatched bases: 3. CDR3 region: CSVGGTRNTGELFF. In DNA form, the CDR3 reads TGCAGCGTTGGGGGGACTAGAAACACCGGGGAGCTGTTTTTT.

This clone was seen more than once but under ten times. The chain joins TRBV19 to TRBJ1-5; D is undetermined. CDR1 LNHDA and CDR2 SQIVND come from the germline V gene (reference sequence). Trimming took off 6 bases at V and 4 bases at J, with 19 bases between the two ends. The CDR3 has 16 amino acids. CDR3 loop: CASSTAGVGKNQPQHF. In DNA, the CDR3 is TGTGCCAGTAGCACTGCCGGGGTGGGGAAAAATCAGCCCCAGCATTTT.

The chain couples TRBV30 to TRBJ2-5; D is perhaps TRBD2 (6 bases). The CDR3 length is 15 residues. The V gene lost 1 base and the J gene lost 2 bases, with 14 bases spanning the gap. Germline V CDR1 and CDR2: GTSNPN, SVGIG (reference sequence). The CDR3 nucleotides read TGTGCCTGGAGTGCGCCGGGACTGGGGCAAGAGACCCAGTACTTC. Its translation is CAWSAPGLGQETQYF.

The chain is built from TRBV27 and TRBJ1-2; 11 bases fit TRBD1. V lost 5 bases, J lost 4 bases, and 6 bases stayed unmatched. CDR1 and CDR2 from the germline V gene are MNHEY and SMNVEV (reference sequence). CDR3 length: 15 residues. In nucleotides, the CDR3 is TGTGCCAGCAGTGACGGGACAGGGGGGATCTATGGCTACACCTTC. Residues: CASSDGTGGIYGYTF.

The chain links TRBV4-2 to TRBJ1-2; TRBD1 might be the D (5 bases). The CDR3 extends over 14 amino acids. Germline loops: CDR1 LGHNA, CDR2 YNFKEQ. V was cut by 0 bases and J by 3 bases, with 8 bases left in between. The DNA of the CDR3 is TGTGCCAGCAGCCAAGATCAAGGGGACTATGGCTACACCTTC. Translation gives CASSQDQGDYGYTF.

CDR3 DNA: TGTGCCAGCAGTTTATACCCAAGAGGGCATCAGCCCCAGCATTTT. Encoded protein: CASSLYPRGHQPQHF. V and J are TRBV27 and TRBJ1-5; D not certain. In germline, CDR1 is MNHEY, CDR2 SMNVEV (reference sequence). V was pared by 1 base and J by 5 bases, with 12 bases between. The CDR3 sequence is 15 residues long.